This TCR beta chain was captured by sequencing in a study of blood T cell repertoires in COVID-19. CDR3 length: 15 residues. The germline V gene encodes CDR1 ENHRY and CDR2 SYGVKD. V lost 0 bases, J lost 5 bases, and 12 bases lay in between. Assay used: immunoSEQ multiplex PCR; TCRdb lists only in-frame clones, some missing. The repertoire holds about 47,000 clones, with 84% as singletons. V gene TRBV10-3 combines with J gene TRBJ2-3; TRBD2 might be the D (6 bases). The sequence was obtained from a man in his sixties with acute or convalescent COVID-19. Source material: peripheral blood. In nucleotides, the CDR3 is TGTGCCATCAGTGAGTCGATTCTAGCGCAAGATACGCAGTATTTT. This translates into CAISESILAQDTQYF.